This TCR beta chain was observed in a study of blood T cell repertoires in COVID-19. The assay was immunoSEQ multiplex PCR, and TCRdb's table has in-frame clones only and misses some. The sample has roughly 190,000 clones, 90% seen once. This TCR was recovered from a man in his fifties or sixties with acute or convalescent COVID-19. The sequencing sample was made of peripheral blood.

CDR3 loop: CASSDSVVTDTQYF. CDR3 in DNA: TGTGCCAGCAGTGACTCAGTAGTCACAGATACGCAGTATTTT. The J gene is TRBJ2-3, the V gene TRBV6-4; D is undetermined. The CDR3 loop spans 14 amino acids. Germline loops: CDR1 MRHNA, CDR2 SNTAGT. V lost 0 bases and J 2 bases, leaving 6 bases between the germline ends.